The T cell receptor (beta chain) under discussion was sequenced for a study of PD-L1 blockade in urothelial cancer. Study-level information: It was at 3 weeks (second dose) and 6 weeks after treatment start that blood was analyzed. A median roughly 130,000 T cells were found in blood samples.

Regarding time point: pretreatment peripheral blood. Patients' cancers were locally advanced or metastatic urothelial carcinomas. Germline V gives CDR1 SEHNR, CDR2 FQNEAQ (reference sequence). The CDR3 length is 18 residues. Germline trimming cut 5 bases from V and 3 bases from J; bases unmatched to any gene: 14. Using immunoSEQ multiplex PCR, the repertoire was profiled, and TCRdb retains in-frame clones only, with some absent. Here the sample spans over 100,000 clones, roughly 84% being singletons. The TCR was taken from a man in his forties or fifties with urothelial cancer. Sequences were derived from PBMCs, sampled around atezolizumab (anti-PD-L1) treatment. This chain links TRBV7-9 with TRBJ2-3; TRBD2 agrees at 10 bases. As DNA, the CDR3 is TGTGCCAGCAGCCCTCTTAGAATGGCTAGCGGGAGAACAGATACGCAGTATTTT. Its translation: CASSPLRMASGRTDTQYF.